This TCR beta chain was identified during a study of regulatory T cells in long-lasting Graves disease. Whole-study findings and limits: Whereas new patients shared 966 public clonotypes, persistent patients shared more, at a few thousand. TCR diversity was lower in persistent Graves' patients (versus newly diagnosed ones).

About this clonotype: Its antigen is still unknown.

Indicated time point: newly diagnosed GD, antithyroid drugs for less than 3 months. Generation of the TCR library employed RNA extracted from PBMCs. CDR3 length equals 15 residues. V lost 5 bases, J lost 2 bases, and 15 bases lay in between. CDR1 is SGHTA and CDR2 is FQGTGA in the germline V gene. TCR beta libraries were built with iRepertoire HTBI primers and Arm-PCR of CDR3 regions. MiXCR, applied by TCRdb to the multiplex PCR reads, yields one record per CDR3 protein. The table has about 620,000 distinct CDR3 sequences, approximately 15% seen once; the top ten hold more than 15%. These data were likewise used in another study, on T cells in Graves' hyperthyroidism and ophthalmopathy.

This TCR was recovered from a woman aged 25-40 years with Graves disease. Material: peripheral blood mononuclear cells (PBMCs), obtained at new diagnosis, from a patient treated with antithyroid drugs. The V and J genes are TRBV7-3 and TRBJ2-5, with D perhaps TRBD2 (6 bases). CDR3 sequence reads: CASSTQAGRQETQYF. Written as DNA, the CDR3 is TGTGCCAGCAGCACCCAGGCGGGACGACAAGAGACCCAGTACTTC.